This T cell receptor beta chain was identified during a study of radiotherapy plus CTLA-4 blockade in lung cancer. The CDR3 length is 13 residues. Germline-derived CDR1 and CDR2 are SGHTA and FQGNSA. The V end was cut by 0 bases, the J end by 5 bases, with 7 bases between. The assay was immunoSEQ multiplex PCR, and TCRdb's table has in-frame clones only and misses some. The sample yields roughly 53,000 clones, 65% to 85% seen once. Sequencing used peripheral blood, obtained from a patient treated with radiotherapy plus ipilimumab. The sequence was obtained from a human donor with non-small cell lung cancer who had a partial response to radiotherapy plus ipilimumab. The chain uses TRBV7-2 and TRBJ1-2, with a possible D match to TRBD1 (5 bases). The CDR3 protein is CASSLAGEYGYTF. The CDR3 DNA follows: TGTGCCAGCAGCTTAGCAGGGGAATATGGCTACACCTTC.